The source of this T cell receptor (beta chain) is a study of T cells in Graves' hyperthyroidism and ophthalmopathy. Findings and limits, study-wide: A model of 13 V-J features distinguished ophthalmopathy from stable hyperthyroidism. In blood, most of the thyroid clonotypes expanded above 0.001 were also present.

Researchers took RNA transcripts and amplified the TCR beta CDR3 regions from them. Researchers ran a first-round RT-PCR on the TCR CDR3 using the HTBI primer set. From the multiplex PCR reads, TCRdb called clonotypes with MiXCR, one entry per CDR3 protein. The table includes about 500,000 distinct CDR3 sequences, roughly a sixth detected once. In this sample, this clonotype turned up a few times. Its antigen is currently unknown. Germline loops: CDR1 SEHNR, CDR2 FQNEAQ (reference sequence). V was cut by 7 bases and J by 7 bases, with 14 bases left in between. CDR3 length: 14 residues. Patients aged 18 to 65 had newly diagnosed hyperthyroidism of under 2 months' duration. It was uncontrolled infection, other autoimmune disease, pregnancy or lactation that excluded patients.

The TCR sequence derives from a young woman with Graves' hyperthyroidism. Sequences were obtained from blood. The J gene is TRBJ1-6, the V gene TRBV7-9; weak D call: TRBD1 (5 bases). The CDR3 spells CASTVDSKNSPLHF. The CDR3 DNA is TGTGCCAGCACCGTCGACAGCAAAAATTCACCCCTCCACTTT.